This note documents a single T cell receptor (beta chain) sequence. Antigen specificity is unknown. The authors made TCR beta libraries by quantitative 5'-RACE with molecular barcodes. A single record per CDR3 protein comes from TCRdb applying MiXCR to the 5' RACE reads. Of a few hundred thousand distinct CDR3 sequences in the sample, about a fifth were seen once. This record belongs to a study of CD8 T cells in ankylosing spondylitis. Points from the study as a whole: It appeared that ankylosing spondylitis blood was characterized by a TCR beta motif of fewer than ten highly homologous variants.

V was clipped by 7 bases and J by 1 base, with 14 bases between them. Germline V lookup: CDR1 LNHDA, CDR2 SQIVND (reference sequence). The CDR3 totals 15 residues. The TCR sequence derives from a female donor with ankylosing spondylitis or in good health (not recorded which). Source material: blood, either unsorted or a sorted T cell fraction (not recorded which). This chain connects TRBV19 to TRBJ1-5; a possible D gene is TRBD1 (6 bases). The chain's CDR3 is CASNVGAQSNQPQHF. The CDR3 DNA follows: TGTGCCAGTAATGTGGGGGCGCAGAGCAATCAGCCCCAGCATTTT.